The 15 T cell receptor beta chains presented below share a single source sample, sequenced in a study of T cell changes during pregnancy in multiple sclerosis. Assay: immunoSEQ multiplex PCR; the TCRdb copy retains only in-frame clones and omits some. Of some 120,000 clones listed, over 85% are singletons. The sequencing used peripheral blood, collected before pregnancy. These receptors were collected from a female donor with multiple sclerosis, enrolled in a pregnancy study.

CDR3 protein: CAISESSWQFF. Here the CDR3 DNA reads TGTGCCATCAGTGAGTCGAGCTGGCAGTTCTTC. The V call is TRBV10-3, the J call TRBJ2-1; D gene uncertain. Germline CDR1 reads ENHRY; CDR2 reads SYGVKD. The CDR3 loop spans 11 amino acids. Trimming cost V 0 bases and J 12 bases, with 6 bases left between them.

The chain joins TRBV18 to TRBJ1-3, with D possibly being TRBD1 (6 bases). Per germline, CDR1 KGHSH and CDR2 LQKENI. This CDR3 spans 15 amino acids. Trimming stripped 1 base from V and 0 bases from J, with 7 bases between. The CDR3 DNA sequence: TGTGCCAGCTCACCACTACAGGGCTCTGGAAACACCATATATTTT. This gives the protein CASSPLQGSGNTIYF.

The CDR3 spells CASSPVGTGKYEQYF. The CDR3 bases are TGTGCCAGCAGCCCAGTGGGGACAGGGAAGTACGAGCAGTACTTC. The V and J genes are TRBV7-3 and TRBJ2-7; 9 bases match TRBD1. The J segment lost 4 bases and the V segment lost 5 bases, leaving 9 bases of the junction unmatched. Germline V gene sequence: CDR1 SGHTA, CDR2 FQGTGA. There are 15 residues in the CDR3.

The chain is built from TRBV9 and TRBJ2-3, with 8 bases aligning to TRBD2. V shed 7 bases, J shed 5 bases, and the junction held 9 bases outside the gene matches. This CDR3 is built from 14 residues. CDR1 SGDLS and CDR2 YYNGEE come from the germline V gene. The CDR3 reads CASGAGAAGDTQYF. The CDR3 DNA follows: TGTGCCAGCGGAGCGGGGGCGGCCGGAGATACGCAGTATTTT.

The chain carries TRBV30 and TRBJ2-2; TRBD2 matches 11 bases. Trimming at V came to 4 bases and at J to 0 bases, leaving 4 bases not matched to a gene. CDR1 GTSNPN and CDR2 SVGIG come from the germline V gene (reference sequence). There are 16 residues in the CDR3. CDR3 in DNA: TGTGCCTGGAAGGGACTAGCGGTCGCGAACACCGGGGAGCTGTTTTTT. It is translated as CAWKGLAVANTGELFF. The variable domain in full, with the rest retrieved from reference TRBV30 and TRBJ2-2, is SQTIHQWPATLVQPVGSPLSLECTVEGTSNPNLYWYRQAAGRGLQLLFYSVGIGQISSEVPQNLSASRPQDRQFILSSKKLLLSDSGFYLCAWKGLAVANTGELFFGEGSRLTVL.

The chain links TRBV4-2 to TRBJ2-6, with TRBD1 as a possible D gene (5 bases). V gave up 0 bases and J gave up 3 bases, with 12 bases separating them. This CDR3 comprises 17 residues. Germline-derived CDR1 and CDR2 are LGHNA and YNFKEQ. CDR3 DNA: TGTGCCAGCAGCCAAGATCTGCAGGGAAGTGGGGCCAACGTCCTGACTTTC. This gives the protein CASSQDLQGSGANVLTF.

The CDR3: CASKPSGELFF. The CDR3 DNA sequence: TGTGCCAGCAAGCCGTCCGGGGAGCTGTTTTTT. This chain connects TRBV7-9 to TRBJ2-2, with no clear D. The CDR3 length is 11 residues. Germline V lookup: CDR1 SEHNR, CDR2 FQNEAQ (reference sequence). The germline V and J ends were trimmed by 7 bases and 6 bases, with 6 bases remaining between them. The complete variable domain, with remaining parts taken from reference TRBV7-9 and TRBJ2-2, reads DTGVSQNPRHKITKRGQNVTFRCDPISEHNRLYWYRQTLGQGPEFLTYFQNEAQLEKSRLLSDRFSAERPKGSFSTLEIQRTEQGDSAMYLCASKPSGELFFGEGSRLTVL.

This clone was counted between two and nine times. This rearrangement joins TRBV9 to TRBJ1-1; no clear D. Between the trimmed V and J ends, which lost 0 bases and 4 bases, there was a span of 13 bases. The germline V gene has CDR1 SGDLS and CDR2 YYNGEE. The CDR3 extends over 15 amino acids. This chain's CDR3 is CASSVVGSGATEAFF. The DNA for the CDR3 is TGTGCCAGCAGCGTAGTAGGGAGTGGTGCCACTGAAGCTTTCTTT.

The J gene is TRBJ2-7, the V gene TRBV9; D is possibly TRBD1 (6 bases). V dropped 0 bases and J dropped 2 bases, with 6 bases sitting between them. CDR1 is SGDLS and CDR2 is YYNGEE in the germline V gene. This CDR3 comprises 13 residues. The CDR3 nucleotides read TGTGCCAGCAGCGTAGGGACAGCCTACGAGCAGTACTTC. Residues: CASSVGTAYEQYF.

The CDR3 loop reads CASSLAHKGQGAGNTIYF. The CDR3 DNA is TGCGCCAGCAGCTTGGCGCACAAAGGACAGGGGGCTGGAAACACCATATATTTT. The V and J genes are TRBV5-1 and TRBJ1-3; the match to TRBD1 covers 10 bases. CDR1 is SGHRS and CDR2 is YFSETQ in the germline V gene. The ends lost 0 bases at V and 2 bases at J; junction bases unmatched: 8. CDR3 size: 18 residues.

This clone was seen once. The chain is built from TRBV5-6 and TRBJ1-2; TRBD1 matches 10 bases. Trimming removed 0 bases from V and 6 bases from J; junction bases left unmatched: 11. This CDR3 is built from 17 residues. Germline values: CDR1 SGHDT, CDR2 YYEEEE. CDR3 bases: TGTGCCAGCAGCTTGGTATCCCGGGACAGGGGATTCCATGGCTACACCTTC. Amino acid sequence: CASSLVSRDRGFHGYTF.

This chain connects TRBV5-1 to TRBJ1-4; the match to TRBD1 covers 7 bases. J lost 4 bases, V lost 3 bases, and 3 bases had no gene match. The CDR3 runs to 14 residues. The germline CDR1 and CDR2 sequences are SGHRS and YFSETQ. CDR3 amino acids: CASSSQGFNEKLFF. The CDR3 DNA reads TGCGCCAGCAGCTCACAGGGGTTTAATGAAAAACTGTTTTTT.

The chain has TRBV19 and TRBJ2-1; the match to TRBD1 covers 11 bases. The CDR3 contains 15 residues. The ends lost 10 bases at V and 3 bases at J; junction bases unmatched: 8. CDR1 and CDR2 from the germline V gene are LNHDA and SQIVND (reference sequence). The CDR3 nucleotides read TGTGCCACTTCGGACAGGGGGCAATACTACAATGAGCAGTTCTTC. This encodes CATSDRGQYYNEQFF.

This clone came up a few times. The chain is built from TRBV19 and TRBJ1-2; 8 nucleotides agree with TRBD1. Germline V gives CDR1 LNHDA, CDR2 SQIVND (reference sequence). V lost 6 bases, J lost 4 bases, and 4 bases stayed unmatched. The CDR3 is made up of 13 amino acids. In nucleotides, the CDR3 is TGTGCCAGTAGCCATGACAGGGGCTATGGCTACACCTTC. Its translation is CASSHDRGYGYTF.

This chain joins TRBV7-9 and TRBJ2-2; unclear D gene. V lost 1 base, J lost 0 bases, and 3 bases lay in between. The CDR3 totals 14 residues. Germline-derived CDR1 and CDR2 are SEHNR and FQNEAQ (reference sequence). The DNA of the CDR3 is TGTGCCAGCAGCTTAGGCGCGAACACCGGGGAGCTGTTTTTT. This codes for CASSLGANTGELFF.